The 18 T cell receptor beta chains listed next were all sequenced from one sample in a study of graft-versus-host responses after intestinal transplantation. Sequencing used immunoSEQ multiplex PCR; TCRdb keeps in-frame clones, though not all of them. Among approximately 58,000 clones listed, around 90% were seen once. The sequences come from PBMCs, collected around 120 days after intestinal transplantation. The receptors were gathered from a human patient who received an intestinal transplant, so some T cells may come from the graft donor.

This clone has only one observation. The chain couples TRBV2 to TRBJ2-2; 8 positions match TRBD1. There are 14 residues in the CDR3. V was pared by 6 bases and J by 0 bases, with 0 bases of the junction left unmatched. Germline CDR1 is SNHLY and CDR2 is FYNNEI. Here the CDR3 reads CASRDRANTGELFF. The CDR3 nucleotides read TGTGCCAGCAGGGACAGGGCGAACACCGGGGAGCTGTTTTTT.

The chain employs TRBV7-6 and TRBJ1-4; no firm D call. V lost 5 bases to trimming and J lost 8 bases, with 6 bases between them. Germline V gives CDR1 SGHVS, CDR2 FNYEAQ. This CDR3 comprises 11 residues. This CDR3 is CASSATEKLFF. Here the CDR3 DNA reads TGTGCCAGCAGCGCCACAGAAAAACTGTTTTTT.

The chain employs TRBV2 and TRBJ1-5; the D gene is possibly TRBD1 (5 bases). This CDR3 is built from 14 residues. Trimming took 6 bases from V and 3 from J, leaving 12 bases between them. The germline V gene has CDR1 SNHLY and CDR2 FYNNEI. DNA for the CDR3: TGTGCCAGCAGGGGGGACGGTGACAATCAGCCCCAGCATTTT. Translation gives CASRGDGDNQPQHF.

With respect to this clone: The junction shows a germline mismatch at one end, possibly a read error. V usage is TRBV27 and J usage is TRBJ2-1; tentatively, D is TRBD2 (6 bases). CDR1 is MNHEY, CDR2 SMNVEV, per germline (reference sequence). The CDR3 contains 11 residues. CDR3: CACSLREKQFF. The CDR3 nucleotides are TGTGCCTGCAGTTTACGGGAGAAGCAGTTCTTC.

DNA of the CDR3: TGCGCCAGCAGCCTTTGGGACAGAACCTACAATGAGCAGTTCTTC. The encoded protein is CASSLWDRTYNEQFF. The rearrangement links TRBV4-1 to TRBJ2-1; 7 bases agree with TRBD1. The CDR3 has 15 amino acids. The V and J ends lost 4 bases and 2 bases, in that order; junction bases with no gene match: 5. From germline, CDR1 is MGHRA and CDR2 YSYEKL.

The chain combines TRBV12-2 with TRBJ1-3. TRBV12-2 is a pseudogene. There are 14 residues in the CDR3. The DNA of the CDR3 is TGTGCAAGTCGTTCGCCGGGGTATCAGCACACCATATATTTT. Its protein product is CASRSPGYQHTIYF.

This clone appeared a few times. The chain links TRBV6-5 to TRBJ2-7; possibly TRBD1 for D (6 bases). V gave up 2 bases and J gave up 2 bases, with 13 bases separating them. Per the germline V gene, CDR1 is MNHEY and CDR2 is SVGAGI. This CDR3 region has 15 residues. The chain's CDR3 is CASSYGTGSPYEQYF. The CDR3 bases are TGTGCCAGCAGTTACGGCACAGGGTCTCCCTACGAGCAGTACTTC.

In its sample, this clone was seen once. The CDR3, as DNA: TGTGCCAGCAGCTTGCCGGCGCGGCCGAACACCGGGGAGCTGTTTTTT. It is translated as CASSLPARPNTGELFF. V is TRBV5-5 and J is TRBJ2-2; D is uncertain. Germline V gene data show CDR1 as SGHKS and CDR2 as YYEKEE (reference sequence). V was cut by 1 base and J by 0 bases, with 10 bases left in between. The CDR3 loop spans 16 amino acids.

This chain links TRBV28 with TRBJ2-3, with a possible D match to TRBD2 (7 bases). Looked up from germline, CDR1 is MDHEN and CDR2 is SYDVKM. The CDR3 spans 13 residues. V lost 5 bases and J 10 bases, leaving 16 bases between the germline ends. The CDR3, as DNA: TGTGCCAGCAGTCCGATGCGGGGGCTCGCGCAGTATTTT. Translating gives CASSPMRGLAQYF.

The rearrangement uses TRBV18 and TRBJ2-3; D is uncertain. Trimming stripped 6 bases from V and 0 bases from J, with 7 bases between. The CDR3 runs to 13 residues. Germline V gene lookup returns CDR1 KGHSH and CDR2 LQKENI. The CDR3 spells CASSGSSTDTQYF. Here the CDR3 DNA reads TGTGCCAGCTCGGGATCTAGCACAGATACGCAGTATTTT.

The chain carries TRBV7-9 and TRBJ2-7, with D hard to call. The V gene's germline CDR1 is SEHNR and CDR2 FQNEAQ (reference sequence). The CDR3 loop spans 14 amino acids. Trimming took off 1 base at V and 2 bases at J, with 9 bases between the two ends. The CDR3 bases are TGTGCCAGCAGCTTAGGCGAACACCCCTACGAGCAGTACTTC. It translates to CASSLGEHPYEQYF.

Comments on this clone: Within the sample, other DNA sequences also encode this same CDR3. The V and J genes are TRBV6-6 and TRBJ1-6; D is perhaps TRBD1 (5 bases). CDR1 and CDR2 (germline): MNHNY, SVGAGI (reference sequence). Between the trimmed V and J ends, which lost 6 bases and 13 bases, there was a span of 16 bases. The CDR3 spans 13 residues. This chain's CDR3 is CASRRTTESPLHF. Here the CDR3 DNA reads TGTGCCAGCAGGCGGACGACAGAATCGCCCCTCCACTTT.

The rearrangement joins TRBV4-1 to TRBJ2-7; 8 positions match TRBD2. CDR1 MGHRA and CDR2 YSYEKL come from the germline V gene. V was pared by 2 bases and J by 2 bases, with 5 bases of the junction left unmatched. The CDR3 runs to 15 residues. CDR3 coding DNA: TGCGCCAGCAGCCAACGTAGCGGGACTCCCTACGAGCAGTACTTC. It encodes CASSQRSGTPYEQYF.

V usage is TRBV2 and J usage is TRBJ1-2; TRBD1 aligns across 9 bases. The CDR3 has 14 residues. The germline gives CDR1 SNHLY, CDR2 FYNNEI. V gave up 7 bases and J gave up 4 bases; unmatched junction bases: 7. CDR3: CASTDRGVGYGYTF. The CDR3 DNA reads as TGTGCCAGCACTGACAGGGGGGTCGGCTATGGCTACACCTTC.

The chain recombines TRBV6-5 with TRBJ1-1; D possibly corresponds to TRBD1 (5 bases). The CDR3 has 14 amino acids. The V gene's germline CDR1 is MNHEY and CDR2 SVGAGI. The V end was cut by 4 bases, the J end by 3 bases, with 12 bases between. The CDR3 is CASSSYQGHTEAFF. The CDR3 nucleotides are TGTGCCAGCAGTTCATATCAGGGCCACACTGAAGCTTTCTTT.

The V and J genes are TRBV2 and TRBJ2-7; TRBD2 agrees at 10 bases. After removal of 7 bases from V and 5 bases from J, the junction contained 11 bases not matched to a gene. Germline assignment: CDR1 SNHLY and CDR2 FYNNEI. The CDR3 contains 15 residues. This CDR3 reads CASISQSSGRHEQYF. CDR3 DNA: TGTGCCAGCATTAGTCAGTCTAGCGGGAGACACGAGCAGTACTTC.

This chain uses TRBV4-1 with TRBJ1-3; 11 bases line up with TRBD1. The V segment lost 4 bases and the J segment 6 bases; nucleotides outside the gene matches: 5. Germline CDR1 reads MGHRA; CDR2 reads YSYEKL. This CDR3 spans 15 amino acids. The CDR3 sequence is CASSRGQGAENTIYF. DNA of the CDR3: TGCGCCAGCAGCCGTGGACAGGGGGCTGAAAACACCATATATTTT.

J is TRBJ2-7 and V is TRBV14; D is undetermined. V shed 4 bases and J shed 5 bases, with 18 bases lying between them. Germline CDR1 reads SGHDN; CDR2 reads FVKESK. CDR3 length: 15 amino acids. CDR3 sequence reads: CASSPAGSVVHEQYF. For the CDR3, the DNA is TGTGCCAGCAGCCCAGCAGGTTCTGTCGTCCACGAGCAGTACTTC. Using reference TRBV14 and TRBJ2-7 for the parts outside the CDR3, the full variable domain is EAGVTQFPSHSVIEKGQTVTLRCDPISGHDNLYWYRRVMGKEIKFLLHFVKESKQDESGMPNNRFLAERTGGTYSTLKVQPAELEDSGVYFCASSPAGSVVHEQYFGPGTRLTVT.